The 17 T cell receptor beta chains below all came from one sample that was sequenced in a study of control samples from healthy donors and cancer patients. Method: immunoSEQ multiplex PCR; TCRdb's copy keeps in-frame clones and lacks some. This sample has under 65,000 clones; roughly nine tenths occur once, and the top ten carry 1% to 1.5%. Specimen: PBMCs. Source of these receptors: a woman aged 45 to 65 with colorectal cancer.

The rearrangement links TRBV7-9 to TRBJ2-7; TRBD1 agrees at 9 bases. The CDR3 contains 15 residues. From germline, CDR1 is SEHNR and CDR2 FQNEAQ (reference sequence). V trimming: 2 bases; J trimming: 4 bases; junction bases outside the gene matches: 6. CDR3 DNA: TGTGCCAGCAGCTTAACCGGGACAGGGCCGTACGAGCAGTACTTC. Residues: CASSLTGTGPYEQYF.

This clone was seen a handful of times. This sequence joins TRBV30 and TRBJ1-1; TRBD1 matches 7 bases. The CDR3 runs 14 residues. Germline CDR1 reads GTSNPN; CDR2 reads SVGIG (reference sequence). The V segment lost 8 bases and the J segment 5 bases; nucleotides outside the gene matches: 14. CDR3 in amino acids: CAGKPGQPWTEAFF. Written as DNA, the CDR3 is TGTGCCGGGAAACCGGGACAGCCTTGGACTGAAGCTTTCTTT.

V and J are TRBV9 and TRBJ2-1, with 11 bases lining up with TRBD2. The CDR3 extends over 15 amino acids. Germline loops: CDR1 SGDLS, CDR2 YYNGEE. Germline trimming cut 0 bases from V and 9 bases from J; bases unmatched to any gene: 5. The CDR3 here is CASSVGVAGGAEQFF. The CDR3 bases are TGTGCCAGCAGCGTAGGGGTAGCGGGAGGGGCTGAGCAGTTCTTC.

The chain links TRBV18 to TRBJ1-4; D gene uncertain. This CDR3 comprises 12 residues. The V end was cut by 2 bases, the J end by 8 bases, with 6 bases between. Per germline, CDR1 KGHSH and CDR2 LQKENI. The CDR3, as DNA: TGTGCCAGCTCACCATTTTCAGAAAAACTGTTTTTT. As protein: CASSPFSEKLFF.

This chain joins TRBV20-1 and TRBJ1-1; TRBD1 is a possible D gene (5 bases). Deletions cut 3 bases from V and 1 base from J, with 9 bases between. CDR3 size: 13 residues. Germline V CDR1 and CDR2: DFQATT, SNEGSKA (reference sequence). The CDR3 sequence is CSASHQGNTEAFF. In nucleotides, the CDR3 is TGCAGTGCTAGTCATCAGGGGAACACTGAAGCTTTCTTT.

This clone was seen only once. This chain joins TRBV9 and TRBJ2-3, with unresolved D. The V gene lost 2 bases and the J gene lost 2 bases, with 6 bases spanning the gap. From germline, CDR1 is SGDLS and CDR2 YYNGEE. The CDR3 spans 13 residues. CDR3 sequence (DNA): TGTGCCAGCAGCGTGGGATTCACAGATACGCAGTATTTT. Encoded protein: CASSVGFTDTQYF.

The chain couples TRBV6-5 to TRBJ1-5; 7 bases are a match to TRBD1. The V and J ends lost 5 bases and 7 bases, in that order; junction bases with no gene match: 5. The germline V gene has CDR1 MNHEY and CDR2 SVGAGI. The CDR3 sequence is 13 residues long. The CDR3 here is CASSRQGSQPQHF. CDR3 coding DNA: TGTGCCAGCAGTAGACAGGGCTCCCAGCCCCAGCATTTT.

The V gene is TRBV5-5, the J gene TRBJ2-7; 10 nucleotides agree with TRBD2. Germline CDR1 and CDR2: SGHKS and YYEKEE (reference sequence). J gave up 6 bases and V 6 bases, and 9 bases lay outside the gene matches. This CDR3 has 14 amino acids. The DNA of the CDR3 is TGTGCCAGCAACCCTAGCGGGGGAAGTCTCGAGCAGTACTTC. Protein product: CASNPSGGSLEQYF.

V usage is TRBV5-4 and J usage is TRBJ2-7, with 8 bases fitting TRBD1. Looked up from germline, CDR1 is SGHNT and CDR2 is YYREEE (reference sequence). The length of the CDR3 is 13 residues. With V trimmed by 5 bases and J by 6 bases, 7 bases remained unmatched. The CDR3 DNA sequence: TGTGCCAGCAGTTATGACAGGGGAGGCGAGCAGTACTTC. Its protein product is CASSYDRGGEQYF.

The table lists this clone with a count of one. This sequence joins TRBV3-1 (or the pseudogene TRBV3-2) and TRBJ2-1; TRBD2 matches at 10 bases. From germline, CDR1 is LGHDT and CDR2 YNNKEL (reference sequence). This CDR3 region has 16 residues. The V segment lost 4 bases and the J segment 8 bases; nucleotides outside the gene matches: 11. The CDR3 loop is CASSRGAGGRGHEQFF. DNA for the CDR3: TGTGCCAGCAGCCGGGGAGCGGGGGGGCGTGGTCATGAGCAGTTCTTC.

The gene calls are TRBV9 and TRBJ1-1; D remains ambiguous. Trimming removed 4 bases from V and 3 bases from J, with 16 bases in between. CDR1 SGDLS and CDR2 YYNGEE come from the germline V gene. The CDR3 totals 15 residues. The CDR3 protein is CASSPHTVVDTEAFF. The CDR3 nucleotides read TGTGCCAGCAGCCCCCACACGGTAGTGGACACTGAAGCTTTCTTT.

V gene TRBV25-1 combines with J gene TRBJ2-7, with D perhaps TRBD2 (6 bases). Germline lookup yields CDR1 MGHDK and CDR2 SYGVNS. V was shortened by 4 bases and J by 5 bases, with 21 bases between the two germline ends. This CDR3 contains 16 residues. The CDR3 here is CASSGSSGLPADEQYF. CDR3 DNA: TGTGCCAGCAGTGGTTCTTCGGGACTTCCTGCGGACGAGCAGTACTTC.

CDR3: CASSVYGLQETQYF. The CDR3 bases are TGTGCCAGCAGTGTATACGGGTTACAAGAGACCCAGTACTTC. The V call is TRBV2, the J call TRBJ2-5; no definite D call. Germline loops: CDR1 SNHLY, CDR2 FYNNEI. The CDR3 covers 14 residues. Trimming cost V 4 bases and J 2 bases, with 11 bases left between them.

The V call is TRBV5-6, the J call TRBJ2-5, with 11 nucleotides matching TRBD2. The CDR3 sequence is 17 residues long. The germline gives CDR1 SGHDT, CDR2 YYEEEE. The ends lost 4 bases at V and 0 bases at J; junction bases unmatched: 8. The CDR3 here is CASSPTLLAGDQETQYF. As DNA, the CDR3 is TGTGCCAGCAGCCCTACCTTACTAGCGGGGGACCAAGAGACCCAGTACTTC.

The chain uses TRBV10-3 and TRBJ1-1; TRBD1 might be the D (5 bases). The CDR3 runs to 12 residues. Germline CDR1 and CDR2: ENHRY and SYGVKD. V dropped 11 bases and J dropped 3 bases, with 13 bases sitting between them. Written as DNA, the CDR3 is TGTGCCGGGTCCACAGGTGACACTGAAGCTTTCTTT. Translation: CAGSTGDTEAFF.

This rearrangement joins TRBV7-2 to TRBJ2-3, with D possibly being TRBD1 or TRBD2 (5 bases each). Trimming took 6 bases from V and 1 from J, leaving 11 bases between them. The CDR3 is 14 residues long. CDR1 and CDR2 from the germline V gene are SGHTA and FQGNSA. Here the CDR3 reads CASSRDAGTDTQYF. The CDR3 nucleotides read TGTGCCAGCAGTCGGGACGCCGGCACAGATACGCAGTATTTT.

The rearrangement uses TRBV15 and TRBJ1-5; D is uncertain. The CDR3 spans 14 residues. The V end was cut by 1 base, the J end by 9 bases, with 13 bases between. The germline V gene encodes CDR1 LNHNV and CDR2 YYDKDF (reference sequence). CDR3 in amino acids: CATSRARASGPQHF. The CDR3 nucleotides read TGTGCCACCAGCAGAGCCCGGGCCTCAGGGCCCCAGCATTTT.